Listed here are 27 T cell receptor beta chains from one sample, sequenced in a study of beta chain features in type 1 diabetes. Every isolated RNA sample was fully reverse transcribed, so sequencing captured expressed TCRB transcripts. Libraries were prepared by immunoSEQ multiplex PCR; TCRdb keeps only in-frame clonotypes and omits some of them. The sample yields around 44,000 clones, roughly half seen once. Sequenced material: Tregs from blood. Receptor source: a woman under 30 in good health.

V usage is TRBV15 and J usage is TRBJ2-3; tentatively, D is TRBD1 (5 bases). This CDR3 comprises 13 residues. The germline gives CDR1 LNHNV, CDR2 YYDKDF (reference sequence). V was cut by 5 bases and J by 3 bases, with 9 bases left in between. The CDR3 region is CATSRGQTDTQYF. The CDR3 DNA follows: TGTGCCACCAGCCGAGGACAAACAGATACGCAGTATTTT. Together with reference TRBV15 and TRBJ2-3, the CDR3 gives the full variable domain: DAMVIQNPRYQVTQFGKPVTLSCSQTLNHNVMYWYQQKSSQAPKLLFHYYDKDFNNEADTPDNFQSRRPNTSFCFLDIRSPGLGDTAMYLCATSRGQTDTQYFGPGTRLTVL.

V is TRBV21-1 and J is TRBJ2-5; whether TRBD2, the table's D call, matches the DNA was not checked. TRBV21-1 is classified as a pseudogene. This CDR3 region has 14 residues. CDR3 in DNA: TGTGCCTCGAGACCTCAGGAGGGAAAAGAGACCCAGTACTTC. It yields the protein CASRPQEGKETQYF.

The gene calls are TRBV21-1 and TRBJ2-7; TRBD1 is taken as the D call from the table, unchecked against the DNA. TRBV21-1 constitutes a pseudogene. This CDR3 has 15 amino acids. DNA for the CDR3: TGTGCCAGCAGCAAAGACCCAGGGCGGAACTACGAGCAGTACTTC. Translating gives CASSKDPGRNYEQYF.

The V call is TRBV10-3, the J call TRBJ1-1; D is uncertain. V was shortened by 3 bases and J by 1 base, with 6 bases between the two germline ends. CDR1 is ENHRY, CDR2 SYGVKD, per germline. This CDR3 comprises 13 residues. CDR3 DNA: TGTGCCATCAGTGAACTACAGAACACTGAAGCTTTCTTT. Translated: CAISELQNTEAFF.

This clone was counted a few times. The chain joins TRBV6-6 to TRBJ1-1, with 8 bases aligning to TRBD1. The CDR3 has 15 residues. Trimming at V came to 0 bases and at J to 5 bases, leaving 5 bases not matched to a gene. Germline V lookup: CDR1 MNHNY, CDR2 SVGAGI (reference sequence). CDR3 region: CASSYSGQGATEAFF. The CDR3 nucleotides read TGTGCCAGCAGTTACTCAGGGCAGGGGGCTACTGAAGCTTTCTTT.

V is TRBV2 and J is TRBJ2-1; D gene unclear. The V gene's germline CDR1 is SNHLY and CDR2 FYNNEI. Trimming pared 4 bases from V and 10 bases from J, leaving 8 bases between. The CDR3 length is 11 residues. As DNA, the CDR3 is TGTGCCAGCAGTGGCTGGAGAGAGCAGTTCTTC. It translates to CASSGWREQFF.

As regards this clone: A much larger clone sits a single nucleotide away, making a read error possible. Lacking the conserved final phenylalanine or tryptophan, this CDR3 likely reflects a read error. The CDR3 here is CASSQTGGFHEQYS. In DNA, the CDR3 is TGTGCCAGCAGCCAGACGGGAGGCTTCCACGAGCAGTACTCC. This chain links TRBV4-2 with TRBJ2-7; 7 bases fit TRBD2. Trimming cost V 3 bases and J 5 bases; bases outside gene matches: 7. The germline gives CDR1 LGHNA, CDR2 YNFKEQ. This CDR3 has 14 residues.

This chain connects TRBV6-5 to TRBJ2-7; no definite D call. V shed 5 bases and J shed 5 bases, with 16 bases lying between them. Germline V gene sequence: CDR1 MNHEY, CDR2 SVGAGI. The CDR3 runs 14 residues. CDR3 loop: CASSLGPVSHEQYF. The CDR3 DNA is TGTGCCAGCAGTCTAGGCCCAGTTTCCCACGAGCAGTACTTC.

The J gene is TRBJ1-2, the V gene TRBV7-8; no clear D. Germline V gene data show CDR1 as SGHVS and CDR2 as FQNEAQ. The CDR3 runs 16 residues. V lost 3 bases and J lost 1, with 15 bases in between. The CDR3 sequence: CASSFSPQSINYGYTF. In DNA form, the CDR3 reads TGTGCCAGCAGCTTTAGTCCACAGTCTATTAACTATGGCTACACCTTC.

The gene calls are TRBV5-5 and TRBJ2-1, with 10 bases identical to TRBD2. The CDR3 consists of 12 residues. CDR1 SGHKS and CDR2 YYEKEE come from the germline V gene (reference sequence). With 4 bases clipped from V and 13 bases from J, the junction kept 5 bases outside the gene matches. The CDR3 region is CASSLIAGGQFF. Here the CDR3 DNA reads TGTGCCAGCAGCCTGATAGCGGGAGGCCAGTTCTTC.

This clone appeared a few times. The V call is TRBV14, the J call TRBJ2-1; D not resolved. The CDR3 length is 16 residues. Germline V CDR1 and CDR2: SGHDN, FVKESK. With 1 base removed from V and 4 bases from J, the gap between germline ends came to 14 bases. For the CDR3, the DNA is TGTGCCAGCAGCCAAGTACTTTCCGCTCGGTACAATGAGCAGTTCTTC. Translation gives CASSQVLSARYNEQFF.

V usage is TRBV5-1 and J usage is TRBJ1-1, with no clear D. Germline loops: CDR1 SGHRS, CDR2 YFSETQ. The CDR3 is made up of 13 amino acids. With 0 bases removed from V and 5 bases from J, the gap between germline ends came to 8 bases. The CDR3 DNA is TGCGCCAGCAGCTTGGTTATGAGAACTGAAGCTTTCTTT. Amino acid sequence: CASSLVMRTEAFF.

This clone has only a few counts. The chain carries TRBV29-1 and TRBJ2-5; the D gene is possibly TRBD1 (6 bases). This CDR3 is 13 amino acids long. Germline-derived CDR1 and CDR2 are SQVTM and ANQGSEA. The V end lost 2 bases, the J end lost 5 bases, and 12 bases lay between the germline ends. The CDR3 DNA reads TGCAGCGTTGAACAAACAGGGCCGGAGACCCAGTACTTC. Translation gives CSVEQTGPETQYF.

The genes are TRBV28 and TRBJ1-2; D call uncertain. There are 12 residues in the CDR3. Germline V lookup: CDR1 MDHEN, CDR2 SYDVKM. V dropped 8 bases and J dropped 2 bases, with 9 bases sitting between them. The CDR3 DNA reads as TGTGCCAGCCAAAGCGGAAACTATGGCTACACCTTC. It codes for CASQSGNYGYTF.

This chain connects TRBV5-1 to TRBJ1-4; possible D gene TRBD1, 6 bases. Per germline, CDR1 SGHRS and CDR2 YFSETQ. This CDR3 is built from 15 residues. The V end lost 4 bases, the J end lost 10 bases, and 20 bases lay between the germline ends. The CDR3 protein is CASSITRGDRGKLFF. CDR3 DNA: TGCGCCAGCAGCATCACCAGGGGAGATCGCGGAAAACTGTTTTTT.

This chain joins TRBV5-1 and TRBJ2-3, with 7 bases identical to TRBD1. Germline CDR1 and CDR2: SGHRS and YFSETQ. The CDR3 consists of 15 residues. Unmatched junction bases numbered 7, after V lost 3 bases and J lost 3 bases. CDR3 protein: CASSSQGRFTDTQYF. The CDR3 DNA reads TGCGCCAGCAGCTCACAGGGGAGATTTACAGATACGCAGTATTTT.

The CDR3, as DNA: TGCAGCGTTGAATTATCAGTAGGGAGCTACGAGCAGTACTTC. This sequence encodes CSVELSVGSYEQYF. The chain is built from TRBV29-1 and TRBJ2-7; weak D call: TRBD2 (5 bases). The CDR3 runs to 14 residues. V lost 2 bases and J 3 bases, leaving 14 bases between the germline ends. Germline assignment: CDR1 SQVTM and CDR2 ANQGSEA.

The V gene is TRBV18, the J gene TRBJ2-1; 10 bases match TRBD1. V shed 4 bases, J shed 4 bases, and the junction held 10 bases outside the gene matches. The germline V gene encodes CDR1 KGHSH and CDR2 LQKENI. The CDR3 extends over 17 amino acids. CDR3 nucleotides: TGTGCCAGCTCACTTCCGCCGGGACAGGGGTTTTACAATGAGCAGTTCTTC. Its protein product is CASSLPPGQGFYNEQFF.

The V and J genes are TRBV18 and TRBJ2-1, with 7 positions matching TRBD2. The CDR3 consists of 14 residues. V gave up 0 bases and J gave up 9 bases; unmatched junction bases: 5. Germline CDR1 KGHSH, CDR2 LQKENI. This CDR3 reads CASSPPGLAVEQFF. The CDR3 coding sequence is TGTGCCAGCTCACCACCGGGCCTAGCGGTTGAGCAGTTCTTC.

The J gene is TRBJ2-1, the V gene TRBV7-3, with TRBD2 identical over 8 bases. The CDR3 loop spans 15 amino acids. The J segment lost 4 bases and the V segment lost 5 bases, leaving 7 bases of the junction unmatched. The V gene's germline CDR1 is SGHTA and CDR2 FQGTGA. The DNA for the CDR3 is TGTGCCAGCAGCCGACGCACTAGCGGTTACAATGAGCAGTTCTTC. Residues: CASSRRTSGYNEQFF.

V gene TRBV5-4 combines with J gene TRBJ2-1; 11 bases align to TRBD1. V shed 2 bases, J shed 9 bases, and the junction held 13 bases outside the gene matches. In germline, CDR1 is SGHNT, CDR2 YYREEE (reference sequence). The CDR3 has 17 amino acids. The CDR3 region has the DNA TGTGCCAGCAGCTTCTCTCTGGCCAGGACAGGGGGCGTTGAGCAGTTCTTC. This codes for CASSFSLARTGGVEQFF.

There are a few counts of this clone. J is TRBJ2-5 and V is TRBV23-1; possibly TRBD1 for D (5 bases). The J call could be wrong; TRBJ2-7 is a better fit for the DNA end. TRBV23-1 carries the ORF label, with uncertain function. The CDR3 has 16 amino acids. The CDR3 protein is CASSQSTARTYYEQYF. The DNA for the CDR3 is TGCGCCAGCAGTCAATCGACAGCGAGAACATACTACGAGCAGTACTTC.

This clone came up a few times. The chain has TRBV14 and TRBJ2-3, with 8 bases lining up with TRBD1. Germline values: CDR1 SGHDN, CDR2 FVKESK. V trimming: 4 bases; J trimming: 5 bases; junction bases outside the gene matches: 8. The CDR3 totals 15 residues. CDR3 nucleotides: TGTGCCAGCAGCCTCCGGCCAGGGGGCCTAGATACGCAGTATTTT. It encodes CASSLRPGGLDTQYF.

V gene TRBV30 combines with J gene TRBJ2-3; D is undetermined. Trimming pared 5 bases from V and 2 bases from J, leaving 5 bases between. The germline gives CDR1 GTSNPN, CDR2 SVGIG (reference sequence). This CDR3 region has 11 residues. The CDR3 DNA reads TGTGCCTGGTCCCTCACAGATACGCAGTATTTT. Encoded protein: CAWSLTDTQYF.

V usage is TRBV7-2 and J usage is TRBJ2-1, with D possibly TRBD2 on 6 matching bases. In germline, CDR1 is SGHTA, CDR2 FQGNSA. This CDR3 has 12 amino acids. V lost 1 base and J 12 bases, leaving 10 bases between the germline ends. The CDR3 sequence is CASSLGRRGQFF. CDR3 nucleotide sequence: TGTGCCAGCAGCTTAGGGAGGAGGGGGCAGTTCTTC.

This clone was recorded only once. For the CDR3, the DNA is TGTGCCAGCAGTGAGAGGGTACCCGTGGCTTTCTTT. Translated, it gives CASSERVPVAFF. V and J are TRBV6-1 and TRBJ1-1; D is uncertain. The CDR3 length is 12 residues. The germline CDR1 and CDR2 sequences are MNHNS and SASEGT. Trimming took 3 bases from V and 11 from J, leaving 13 bases between them.

This clone was detected once. This chain joins TRBV28 and TRBJ1-2; perhaps TRBD1 as D (6 bases). V was clipped by 8 bases and J by 4 bases, with 11 bases between them. CDR1 is MDHEN, CDR2 SYDVKM, per germline. This CDR3 has 12 residues. In nucleotides, the CDR3 is TGTGCCAGCTCAGAAGGGGGCTATGGCTACACCTTC. Its protein is CASSEGGYGYTF.